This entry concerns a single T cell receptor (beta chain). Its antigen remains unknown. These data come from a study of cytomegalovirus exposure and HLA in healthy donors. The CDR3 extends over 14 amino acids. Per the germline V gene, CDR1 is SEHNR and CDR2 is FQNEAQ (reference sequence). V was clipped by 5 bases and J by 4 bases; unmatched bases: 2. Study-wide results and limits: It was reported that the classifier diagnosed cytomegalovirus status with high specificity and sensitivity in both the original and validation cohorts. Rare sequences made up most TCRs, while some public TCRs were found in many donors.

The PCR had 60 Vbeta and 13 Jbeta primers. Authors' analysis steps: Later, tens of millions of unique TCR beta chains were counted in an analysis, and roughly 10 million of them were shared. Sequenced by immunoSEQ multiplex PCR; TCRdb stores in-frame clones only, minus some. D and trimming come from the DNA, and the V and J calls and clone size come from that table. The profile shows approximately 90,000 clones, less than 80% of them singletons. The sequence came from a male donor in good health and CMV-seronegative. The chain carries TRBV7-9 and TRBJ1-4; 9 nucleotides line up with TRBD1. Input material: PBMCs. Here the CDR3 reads CASSKGQGNEKLFF. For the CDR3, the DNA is TGTGCCAGCAGCAAGGGACAGGGTAATGAAAAACTGTTTTTT.